This T cell receptor (beta chain) is from a study of T cells in Graves' hyperthyroidism and ophthalmopathy. Study outcomes and limitations: Blood also held most thyroid clonotypes expanded beyond 0.001. A 13 V-J signature model discriminated ophthalmopathy versus stable hyperthyroidism.

A remark on this clonotype: What it binds is not known.

TCR beta CDR3 sequences were amplified from RNA transcripts. First-round RT-PCR with HTBI primers amplified the TCR CDR3 region. TCRdb independently ran MiXCR on the multiplex PCR reads; one entry per CDR3 protein. The sample carries about 98,000 distinct CDR3 sequences, 35% to 50% recorded once. Clinical symptoms, serum thyroxine, TRAb, thyroid ultrasound and orbital computed tomography informed diagnoses. The clonotype comes from a woman younger than 45 with Graves' hyperthyroidism. The sample consisted of peripheral blood or thyroid tissue (not recorded which).

The CDR3 sequence is CASSQVGPSNHGYTF. The CDR3 DNA follows: TGTGCCAGCAGCCAAGTTGGTCCCAGTAATCATGGCTACACCTTC. The chain uses TRBV4-2 and TRBJ1-2; D is unresolved. The CDR3 runs 15 residues. V dropped 1 base and J dropped 6 bases, with 15 bases sitting between them. CDR1 is LGHNA and CDR2 is YNFKEQ in the germline V gene.